The sequence of this T cell receptor beta chain was determined in a study of T cells in Graves' hyperthyroidism and ophthalmopathy. Clinical Activity Scores of at least 3, NOSPECS grades of at least 4 and durations under 3 months characterized ophthalmopathy patients. This CDR3 has 15 residues. Germline V gene sequence: CDR1 GTSNPN, CDR2 SVGIG (reference sequence). The ends lost 2 bases at V and 5 bases at J; junction bases unmatched: 4. Template material for amplifying TCR beta CDR3 regions consisted of RNA transcripts. A first-round RT-PCR of the TCR CDR3 used the HTBI primer set. Using its own MiXCR run on the multiplex PCR reads, TCRdb lists one record per CDR3 protein. The repertoire holds some 350,000 distinct CDR3 sequences, with 15% as singletons.

This receptor was taken from an older woman with Graves' ophthalmopathy. Material for sequencing was blood. V is TRBV30 and J is TRBJ2-1; TRBD2 aligns across 12 bases. The CDR3 reads CAWSPGLAGNNEQFF. The CDR3 DNA sequence: TGTGCCTGGAGTCCGGGACTAGCGGGTAACAATGAGCAGTTCTTC.